One sample yielded the 21 T cell receptor beta chains listed below, sequenced in a study of cytomegalovirus exposure and HLA in healthy donors (dated by TCRdb to about 2017). Libraries were prepared through the immunoSEQ multiplex PCR assay. TCRdb carries this immuneACCESS record with in-frame sequences only. Its versions omit some clonotypes, under half of them owing to an unresolved V gene in the studies checked, with the rest unexplained. This sample lists 120,000 or so clones; around 90% were detected once. The top ten clones comprise approximately 2% of the sample. The source material was PBMCs. Receptors were obtained from a young woman in good health and CMV-seronegative.

The chain carries TRBV6-1 and TRBJ2-1, with D uncertain. V was shortened by 1 base and J by 9 bases, with 13 bases between the two germline ends. Germline V gives CDR1 MNHNS, CDR2 SASEGT. The length of the CDR3 is 14 residues. The CDR3 DNA follows: TGTGCCAGCAGTGAAGGAGGTGGGTTCGGTGAGCAGTTCTTC. Amino acids: CASSEGGGFGEQFF.

The genes are TRBV28 and TRBJ1-2; D ambiguous. Trimming removed 2 bases from V and 2 bases from J, with 3 bases in between. This CDR3 region has 12 residues. From germline, CDR1 is MDHEN and CDR2 SYDVKM. CDR3 bases: TGTGCCAGCAGTTTAAGCAACTATGGCTACACCTTC. This codes for CASSLSNYGYTF.

This clone has a single count. The chain combines TRBV2 with TRBJ2-3, with D perhaps TRBD1 (5 bases). V was trimmed by 8 bases and J by 6 bases, leaving 18 bases between them. Germline lookup yields CDR1 SNHLY and CDR2 FYNNEI. The CDR3 is 14 amino acids. CDR3 sequence (DNA): TGTGCCAGCGGTTTAGACAGTCAAACCGATACGCAGTATTTT. This gives the protein CASGLDSQTDTQYF.

Worth noting for this clone: This specimen includes other DNA sequences encoding the same CDR3. The V call is TRBV30, the J call TRBJ2-1; 11 nucleotides align to TRBD2. Germline V gives CDR1 GTSNPN, CDR2 SVGIG (reference sequence). There are 14 residues in the CDR3. With 5 bases clipped from V and 4 bases from J, the junction kept 4 bases outside the gene matches. The CDR3 reads CAWEGTSGYNEQFF. In DNA, the CDR3 is TGTGCCTGGGAGGGGACTAGCGGTTACAATGAGCAGTTCTTC.

This clone was observed a single time. The chain uses TRBV6-5 and TRBJ1-4; D gene ambiguous. Germline assignment: CDR1 MNHEY and CDR2 SVGAGI. The germline V and J ends were trimmed by 4 bases and 3 bases, with 9 bases remaining between them. This CDR3 comprises 14 residues. In DNA form, the CDR3 reads TGTGCCAGCAGTTCTCTAGGATCTAATGAAAAACTGTTTTTT. Translating gives CASSSLGSNEKLFF.

J is TRBJ1-5 and V is TRBV6-6; 9 nucleotides match TRBD1. The CDR3 spans 14 residues. Germline CDR1 is MNHNY and CDR2 is SVGAGI (reference sequence). V dropped 7 bases and J dropped 8; count of bases not matched to a gene: 9. As DNA, the CDR3 is TGTGCCAGCACCAACAGGGGGCAGGGGAAGCCCCAGCATTTT. Translation gives CASTNRGQGKPQHF.

The CDR3 bases are TGTGCCAGCAGCGTAGAAGCCGATTACGAGCAGTACTTC. It is translated as CASSVEADYEQYF. This chain links TRBV9 with TRBJ2-7; no firm D call. V lost 0 bases to trimming and J lost 4 bases, with 8 bases between them. Germline CDR1 reads SGDLS; CDR2 reads YYNGEE. The CDR3 loop spans 13 amino acids.

The rearrangement joins TRBV15 to TRBJ2-7, with D possibly matching TRBD1 (6 bases). With 0 bases removed from V and 5 bases from J, the gap between germline ends came to 11 bases. This CDR3 has 14 amino acids. Per the germline V gene, CDR1 is LNHNV and CDR2 is YYDKDF (reference sequence). The CDR3 DNA is TGTGCCACCAGCAGAGATCCAGGGGAGAACGAGCAGTACTTC. Encoded protein: CATSRDPGENEQYF.

The chain joins TRBV5-6 to TRBJ2-7; D uncertain. Germline CDR1 and CDR2: SGHDT and YYEEEE. This CDR3 contains 16 residues. Trimming left V 0 bases short and J 6 bases short, with 19 bases between. The CDR3 protein is CASSLAVMGPLREQYF. CDR3 nucleotides: TGTGCCAGCAGCTTGGCCGTAATGGGCCCCCTCCGCGAGCAGTACTTC.

The chain is built from TRBV19 and TRBJ2-2; weak D call: TRBD2 (6 bases). This CDR3 region has 16 residues. Germline-derived CDR1 and CDR2 are LNHDA and SQIVND (reference sequence). V dropped 5 bases and J dropped 10 bases, with 23 bases sitting between them. As DNA, the CDR3 is TGTGCCAGTAGTCCTGCCGCTGGGGGGAGGTCCGAGGAGCTGTTTTTT. Translation: CASSPAAGGRSEELFF.

The chain has TRBV5-1 and TRBJ2-7; perhaps TRBD2 as D (6 bases). The germline V gene has CDR1 SGHRS and CDR2 YFSETQ. The V end was cut by 0 bases, the J end by 3 bases, with 16 bases between. The CDR3 runs to 16 residues. CDR3 nucleotides: TGCGCCAGCAGCTTGGCCGGGAGAGGGGCGGGCTACGAGCAGTACTTC. It specifies CASSLAGRGAGYEQYF. Based on the CDR3 plus reference TRBV5-1 and TRBJ2-7, the full variable domain is KAGVTQTPRYLIKTRGQQVTLSCSPISGHRSVSWYQQTPGQGLQFLFEYFSETQRNKGNFPGRFSGRQFSNSRSEMNVSTLELGDSALYLCASSLAGRGAGYEQYFGPGTRLTVT.

The rearrangement links TRBV25-1 to TRBJ2-7, with 8 nucleotides matching TRBD2. J was trimmed by 5 bases and V by 3 bases; bases with no gene match: 15. The CDR3 has 17 residues. Germline CDR1 and CDR2: MGHDK and SYGVNS. The CDR3 protein is CASSESAPGLASHEQYF. CDR3 sequence (DNA): TGTGCCAGCAGTGAGTCTGCCCCCGGACTAGCTTCCCACGAGCAGTACTTC.

This chain links TRBV29-1 with TRBJ2-2; D uncertain. CDR1 is SQVTM, CDR2 ANQGSEA, per germline. V was shortened by 6 bases and J by 4 bases, with 15 bases between the two germline ends. The CDR3 has 14 amino acids. In nucleotides, the CDR3 is TGCAGCGTCAGGTTTGGGTTTGGCACCGGGGAGCTGTTTTTT. Translation: CSVRFGFGTGELFF.

J is TRBJ1-4 and V is TRBV7-8; no definite D call. The CDR3 is 15 amino acids. Trimming removed 4 bases at V and 3 bases at J, with 12 bases between. The germline V gene has CDR1 SGHVS and CDR2 FQNEAQ. For the CDR3, the DNA is TGTGCCAGCAGCTCCCGAGACTTCCCTAATGAAAAACTGTTTTTT. It codes for CASSSRDFPNEKLFF.

This rearrangement joins TRBV5-1 to TRBJ1-2; 11 nucleotides agree with TRBD1. The germline V gene encodes CDR1 SGHRS and CDR2 YFSETQ. The CDR3 runs 14 residues. With 4 bases clipped from V and 7 bases from J, the junction kept 6 bases outside the gene matches. CDR3 sequence: CASSPGQGAGGYTF. In DNA, the CDR3 is TGCGCCAGCAGCCCTGGACAGGGGGCAGGTGGCTACACCTTC. The full variable domain, with the rest looked up from reference TRBV5-1 and TRBJ1-2, is KAGVTQTPRYLIKTRGQQVTLSCSPISGHRSVSWYQQTPGQGLQFLFEYFSETQRNKGNFPGRFSGRQFSNSRSEMNVSTLELGDSALYLCASSPGQGAGGYTFGSGTRLTVV.

The chain is built from TRBV23-1 and TRBJ1-5; D ambiguous. TRBV23-1 is sorted into the ORF group, with uncertain function. The CDR3 runs 16 residues. The V gene lost 2 bases and the J gene lost 6 bases, with 17 bases spanning the gap. The CDR3 loop is CASSQGPGRRCQPQHF. In DNA form, the CDR3 reads TGCGCCAGCAGTCAAGGTCCTGGGAGACGATGTCAGCCCCAGCATTTT.

J is TRBJ2-5 and V is TRBV13; 9 bases agree with TRBD1. This CDR3 has 14 amino acids. Germline CDR1 and CDR2: PRHDT and FYEKMQ (reference sequence). After removal of 5 bases from V and 6 bases from J, the junction contained 7 bases not matched to a gene. The CDR3 sequence is CASSPGQGLKTQYF. CDR3 in DNA: TGTGCCAGCAGCCCTGGACAGGGGCTAAAGACCCAGTACTTC.

This clone was recorded only once. The chain uses TRBV18 and TRBJ2-1, with 8 bases that match TRBD1. The CDR3 extends over 15 amino acids. V lost 1 base and J lost 7; bases outside the gene matches: 6. The V gene's germline CDR1 is KGHSH and CDR2 LQKENI. The CDR3: CASSPRDRSRNEQFF. CDR3 nucleotide sequence: TGTGCCAGCTCACCACGGGACAGGTCGAGGAATGAGCAGTTCTTC.

J is TRBJ2-7 and V is TRBV5-1; 9 bases agree with TRBD2. The CDR3 totals 15 residues. V dropped 3 bases and J dropped 5; count of bases not matched to a gene: 9. From germline, CDR1 is SGHRS and CDR2 YFSETQ. CDR3 residues: CASSSGTSIVDEQYF. For the CDR3, the DNA is TGCGCCAGCAGCTCCGGGACTAGCATCGTCGACGAGCAGTACTTC. The complete variable domain, with remaining parts taken from reference TRBV5-1 and TRBJ2-7, reads KAGVTQTPRYLIKTRGQQVTLSCSPISGHRSVSWYQQTPGQGLQFLFEYFSETQRNKGNFPGRFSGRQFSNSRSEMNVSTLELGDSALYLCASSSGTSIVDEQYFGPGTRLTVT.

The CDR3 DNA sequence: TGCGCCAGCAGACTTAATAACGGTGCTAACTATGGCTACACCTTC. Translating it yields CASRLNNGANYGYTF. This chain connects TRBV5-1 to TRBJ1-2; D not certain. The CDR3 contains 15 residues. Germline V gene sequence: CDR1 SGHRS, CDR2 YFSETQ. V lost 5 bases, J lost 0 bases, and 14 bases lay in between.

The gene calls are TRBV5-1 and TRBJ2-2, with 7 bases identical to TRBD1. Germline CDR1 is SGHRS and CDR2 is YFSETQ. This CDR3 spans 14 amino acids. After removal of 2 bases from V and 4 bases from J, the junction contained 2 bases not matched to a gene. The CDR3 protein is CASSFDRATGELFF. In DNA form, the CDR3 reads TGCGCCAGCAGCTTTGACAGGGCCACCGGGGAGCTGTTTTTT.